A selection of T cell receptor beta chains follows, all from one sample in a study of OX40 agonist ivuxolimab in advanced cancers. TCRdb keeps only in-frame clones here, not all; method: immunoSEQ multiplex PCR. In the table there are some 46,000 clones, 70% to 90% of which are singletons. Specimen: CD4+ or CD8+ T cells sorted from blood, collected in a trial of the OX40 agonist ivuxolimab. The receptors derive from an adult with an advanced solid tumor such as melanoma, head and neck, liver or kidney cancer. Both conserved end residues are part of each CDR3. A D gene is named only where the DNA matches it firmly. Clone size is given for some rows only: seen once, a few or many times, or a class if the clone is expanded.

V gene	clone size	J gene	D gene	CDR3 protein	CDR3 DNA
TRBV5-1	-	TRBJ1-3	-	CASSDNSGNTIYF	TGCGCCAGCAGCGACAACTCTGGAAACACCATATATTTT
TRBV27	-	TRBJ2-1	-	CASSNGGLYNEQFF	TGTGCCAGCAGCAACGGGGGCCTCTACAATGAGCAGTTCTTC
TRBV10-3	-	TRBJ2-7	-	CAISETGGYEQYF	TGTGCCATCAGTGAGACGGGCGGCTACGAGCAGTACTTC
TRBV7-6	-	TRBJ1-2	TRBD1	CASSLGQGSGYTF	TGTGCCAGCAGCTTAGGACAGGGGTCTGGCTACACCTTC
TRBV5-6	-	TRBJ1-2	-	CASSLSAPYGYTF	TGTGCCAGCAGCTTGAGCGCCCCCTATGGCTACACCTTC
TRBV29-1	-	TRBJ2-2	-	CSVELVGLSFANTGELFF	TGCAGCGTTGAATTAGTAGGGCTGTCTTTCGCGAACACCGGGGAGCTGTTTTTT
TRBV30	-	TRBJ2-7	TRBD2	CAWSPAGGTYEQYF	TGTGCCTGGAGTCCAGCGGGGGGGACCTACGAGCAGTACTTC
TRBV4-3	-	TRBJ1-2	-	CASSQDLKPANYGYTF	TGCGCCAGCAGCCAAGATCTCAAACCAGCTAACTATGGCTACACCTTC
TRBV5-1	-	TRBJ2-1	-	CASSFAGFNNEQFF	TGCGCCAGCAGCTTTGCAGGGTTCAACAATGAGCAGTTCTTC
TRBV9	-	TRBJ2-1	-	CASSVERSSDEQFF	TGTGCCAGCAGCGTAGAGCGAAGTTCCGATGAGCAGTTCTTC
TRBV6-6	-	TRBJ2-1	-	CASLRQVLVGNNEQFF	TGTGCCAGCCTCCGGCAAGTTCTGGTTGGAAACAATGAGCAGTTCTTC
TRBV27	-	TRBJ2-3	-	CASSLGASTDTQYF	TGTGCCAGCAGTTTGGGGGCGTCCACAGATACGCAGTATTTT
TRBV7-8	-	TRBJ2-1	-	CASSPLGERYNEQFF	TGTGCCAGCAGCCCCCTTGGAGAGCGGTACAATGAGCAGTTCTTC
TRBV5-6	-	TRBJ2-4	-	CASSPAGDGKNIQYF	TGTGCCAGCAGCCCGGCTGGGGATGGCAAAAACATTCAGTACTTC
TRBV27	-	TRBJ1-2	-	CASSLSFGGSGYTF	TGTGCCAGCAGTTTATCATTCGGGGGCAGCGGCTACACCTTC
TRBV9	-	TRBJ1-5	TRBD1	CASSEDRGPNQPQHF	TGTGCCAGCAGCGAGGACAGGGGTCCTAATCAGCCCCAGCATTTT
TRBV6-5	medium-sized	TRBJ1-1	-	CASSSQGQDTEAFF	TGTGCCAGCAGTTCGCAGGGGCAGGACACTGAAGCTTTCTTT